This section outlines one TCR beta chain sequence together with its context. Its target is unknown. The use of a sample-barcoded 5' primer and a J-beta primer mix characterized a second PCR of roughly 6 to 12 cycles. All cDNA molecules were each tagged by a template-switch adaptor with 12 random nucleotides. Each CDR3 protein gets one entry after TCRdb re-called the 5' RACE reads with MiXCR. Here the sample spans over 450,000 distinct CDR3 sequences, 20% to 30% being singletons. The data belong to a study of blood T cells in healthy people across ages. The CDR3 consists of 17 residues. The germline V gene has CDR1 SGHTA and CDR2 FQGTGA. J gave up 2 bases and V 2 bases, and 11 bases lay outside the gene matches. The study's findings and limits: Fewer expanded clones and more diversity marked long-lived versus aged donors. The study found TCR beta diversity correlated strongly with naive T cell percentage.

These data were also reused for a study on T cells of mothers and their children. This second study notes: Mothers gave over 8.5 million TCR beta CDR3 reads each, and children several million each.

The specimen was blood. The TCR was taken from a boy between 10 and 17 years old in good health. The chain is built from TRBV7-3 and TRBJ2-5, with 7 bases aligning to TRBD1. CDR3 bases: TGTGCCAGCAGCTTAGGCCGAGGGGGCTTGGTACAAGAGACCCAGTACTTC. This translates into CASSLGRGGLVQETQYF.